The 22 T cell receptor beta chains below come from one sample, sequenced in a study of blood T cells in healthy people across ages. Through a sample-barcoded 5' primer and a J-beta primer mix, a second PCR was run for roughly 7 to 11 cycles. TCRdb independently ran MiXCR on the 5' RACE reads; one entry per CDR3 protein. The profile shows roughly 800,000 distinct CDR3 sequences, roughly 25% of them singletons. These sequences were also reported in another study, on T cells of mothers and their children.

Sequenced material: blood. These receptors originate from a boy younger than 18 in good health.

This clonotype was found a few times. The gene calls are TRBV11-2 and TRBJ2-1; 11 bases agree with TRBD1. V shed 0 bases, J shed 8 bases, and the junction held 3 bases outside the gene matches. Germline V lookup: CDR1 SGHAT, CDR2 FQNNGV. The CDR3 extends over 15 amino acids. In nucleotides, the CDR3 is TGTGCCAGCAGCTTAGATGGGACAGGGGGGGATGAGCAGTTCTTC. Amino acid sequence: CASSLDGTGGDEQFF.

The chain couples TRBV5-1 to TRBJ2-5, with a tentative D call TRBD2 (5 bases). The J call may be wrong; the DNA end is better matched by TRBJ2-7. The germline gives CDR1 SGHRS, CDR2 YFSETQ. The CDR3 sequence is 16 residues long. The CDR3 loop is CASSLEATGFSYEQYF. CDR3 bases: TGCGCCAGCAGCTTGGAAGCGACGGGGTTCAGCTACGAGCAGTACTTC.

The V gene is TRBV28, the J gene TRBJ2-7; 9 bases match TRBD2. The V gene's germline CDR1 is MDHEN and CDR2 SYDVKM. Losses at the gene ends were 4 bases for V and 3 bases for J; bases not matched to a gene: 19. The CDR3 sequence is 19 residues long. The chain's CDR3 is CASSSHSPFPSGVGYEQYF. CDR3 DNA sequence: TGTGCCAGCAGTTCCCATTCCCCATTCCCTAGCGGGGTCGGCTACGAGCAGTACTTC.

The chain uses TRBV4-1 and TRBJ2-1; a possible D gene is TRBD2 (6 bases). The CDR3 covers 17 residues. With 0 bases removed from V and 3 bases from J, the gap between germline ends came to 15 bases. Germline V gene sequence: CDR1 MGHRA, CDR2 YSYEKL. CDR3 sequence reads: CASSQDLGLRDYNEQFF. CDR3 DNA: TGCGCCAGCAGCCAAGATCTGGGACTCCGAGACTACAATGAGCAGTTCTTC.

Only a few counts were recorded for this clonotype. The V gene is TRBV6-2 or TRBV6-3, the J gene TRBJ2-2, with a possible D match to TRBD2 (5 bases). CDR1 is MNHEY, CDR2 SVGEGT, per germline. This CDR3 is built from 13 residues. Trimming shortened V by 5 bases and J by 2 bases, and 6 bases separated the two germline ends. CDR3 DNA sequence: TGTGCCAGCAGTGGACTTAACACCGGGGAGCTGTTTTTT. Translation gives CASSGLNTGELFF.

The chain employs TRBV20-1 and TRBJ1-2; 8 positions agree with TRBD1. The CDR3 covers 13 residues. In germline, CDR1 is DFQATT, CDR2 SNEGSKA (reference sequence). With V trimmed by 5 bases and J by 1 base, 3 bases remained unmatched. The CDR3 DNA follows: TGCAGTGCTGAACAGGGGGGTAACTATGGCTACACCTTC. This translates into CSAEQGGNYGYTF.

This clonotype turned up a few times. The chain carries TRBV24-1 and TRBJ2-2; D remains unclear. The CDR3 contains 13 residues. Trimming pared 8 bases from V and 0 bases from J, leaving 6 bases between. Per germline, CDR1 KGHDR and CDR2 SFDVKD. The CDR3 nucleotides read TGTGCCACCAACAACGCGAACACCGGGGAGCTGTTTTTT. Its protein product is CATNNANTGELFF.

This clonotype was counted only a few times. The chain carries TRBV11-2 and TRBJ2-5; tentatively, D is TRBD1 (6 bases). This CDR3 contains 17 residues. Germline V lookup: CDR1 SGHAT, CDR2 FQNNGV. The V gene lost 0 bases and the J gene lost 4 bases, with 18 bases spanning the gap. The CDR3 DNA reads as TGTGCCAGCAGCTTAGACCGACAGGCCACCTTGGGAGAGACCCAGTACTTC. Translation gives CASSLDRQATLGETQYF.

The chain links TRBV11-2 to TRBJ2-3; no reliable D call. The CDR3 consists of 13 residues. Germline CDR1 SGHAT, CDR2 FQNNGV. Trimming removed 0 bases at V and 10 bases at J, with 11 bases between. The CDR3 spells CASSLDLGWAQYF. The CDR3 DNA reads as TGTGCCAGCAGCTTAGATCTCGGATGGGCGCAGTATTTT.

V usage is TRBV6-1 and J usage is TRBJ2-7; 9 bases map to TRBD1. The germline gives CDR1 MNHNS, CDR2 SASEGT. The CDR3 consists of 14 residues. V shed 7 bases and J 8 bases; nucleotides not matched to a gene: 12. As DNA, the CDR3 is TGTGCCAGCAATCTCCTAGGACAGGGGCCGAAGCAGTACTTC. It encodes CASNLLGQGPKQYF.

The sample holds a few counts of this clonotype. The chain combines TRBV7-8 with TRBJ2-5, with 8 bases matching TRBD1. CDR1 is SGHVS, CDR2 FQNEAQ, per germline. The V and J ends lost 5 bases and 2 bases, in that order; junction bases with no gene match: 10. There are 16 residues in the CDR3. The CDR3: CASSTLGQGGQETQYF. DNA of the CDR3: TGTGCCAGCAGCACGCTCGGACAGGGCGGGCAAGAGACCCAGTACTTC.

This clonotype has a handful of counts. V usage is TRBV28 and J usage is TRBJ2-7; D remains ambiguous. The CDR3 contains 12 residues. Germline V gene sequence: CDR1 MDHEN, CDR2 SYDVKM. The V gene lost 5 bases and the J gene lost 3 bases, with 8 bases spanning the gap. For the CDR3, the DNA is TGTGCCAGCAGTCGTACTCTCTACGAGCAGTACTTC. This translates into CASSRTLYEQYF.

The genes are TRBV3-1 and TRBJ1-2; weak D call: TRBD1 (6 bases). In germline, CDR1 is LGHDT, CDR2 YNNKEL (reference sequence). The CDR3 sequence is 13 residues long. The V end was cut by 4 bases, the J end by 5 bases, with 11 bases between. CDR3 coding DNA: TGTGCCAGCAGCCCCGAACAGGGATATGGCTACACCTTC. It encodes CASSPEQGYGYTF.

This clonotype was seen only a few times. The V call is TRBV12-3 or TRBV12-4, the J call TRBJ1-2; D unclear. V was cut by 6 bases and J by 4 bases, with 12 bases left in between. This CDR3 has 13 amino acids. As DNA, the CDR3 is TGTGCCAGCAGCAATCGGGCCCTCTATGGCTACACCTTC. Its protein product is CASSNRALYGYTF.

The chain joins TRBV20-1 to TRBJ2-5; 7 nucleotides match TRBD2. The J call may be in error: the DNA end matches TRBJ2-1 better. There are 16 residues in the CDR3. The germline CDR1 and CDR2 sequences are DFQATT and SNEGSKA (reference sequence). The CDR3 bases are TGCAGTGCCCCCCCAAGGGAGCGGGGAATATACAATGAGCAGTTCTTC. Translated, it gives CSAPPRERGIYNEQFF.

The J gene is TRBJ2-1, the V gene TRBV7-8; 9 bases agree with TRBD2. J lost 7 bases, V lost 6 bases, and 13 bases had no gene match. The V gene's germline CDR1 is SGHVS and CDR2 FQNEAQ. The CDR3 extends over 16 amino acids. DNA for the CDR3: TGTGCCAGCAGAGCACCGGGACTAGCCCCCCAAAATGAGCAGTTCTTC. Translated: CASRAPGLAPQNEQFF.

The CDR3 nucleotides read TGCGCCAGCAGCTTGGCTGGGGGCAGGGAGGATGAAAAACTGTTTTTT. Its translation: CASSLAGGREDEKLFF. The genes are TRBV5-1 and TRBJ1-4, with D possibly TRBD1 on 6 matching bases. The germline CDR1 and CDR2 sequences are SGHRS and YFSETQ. V was pared by 0 bases and J by 6 bases, with 15 bases between. CDR3 length equals 16 residues.

The chain has TRBV7-3 and TRBJ2-5; 8 bases fit TRBD2. The CDR3 is 18 amino acids. J gave up 7 bases and V 4 bases, and 20 bases lay outside the gene matches. Germline assignment: CDR1 SGHTA and CDR2 FQGTGA. CDR3 nucleotides: TGTGCCAGCAGCTCATCCGACCCGGGACTAGGGCCTCGCGGGACCCAGTACTTC. As protein: CASSSSDPGLGPRGTQYF.

This clonotype came up a few times. The chain couples TRBV9 to TRBJ1-2; D perhaps matches TRBD1 (5 bases). CDR1 and CDR2 from the germline V gene are SGDLS and YYNGEE. Trimming removed 4 bases from V and 4 bases from J, with 14 bases in between. This CDR3 region has 14 residues. The CDR3 nucleotides read TGTGCCAGCAGCCCCCGTGGAGGGACCTATGGCTACACCTTC. It codes for CASSPRGGTYGYTF.

This clonotype was seen a handful of times. The V and J genes are TRBV28 and TRBJ2-3; D remains ambiguous. This CDR3 has 15 residues. Trimming left V 3 bases short and J 4 bases short, with 14 bases between. Germline V gene data show CDR1 as MDHEN and CDR2 as SYDVKM. CDR3: CASSFTTESADTQYF. The CDR3, as DNA: TGTGCCAGCAGTTTCACCACTGAATCAGCAGATACGCAGTATTTT.

The CDR3 protein is CASSPLSVNQETQYF. DNA for the CDR3: TGTGCCAGCAGTCCCCTCTCCGTGAACCAAGAGACCCAGTACTTC. The chain employs TRBV6-5 and TRBJ2-5; no clear D. The CDR3 is 15 residues long. Germline assignment: CDR1 MNHEY and CDR2 SVGAGI. The V gene lost 5 bases and the J gene lost 0 bases, with 13 bases spanning the gap.

The genes are TRBV12-3 or TRBV12-4 and TRBJ1-2, with 11 bases that match TRBD1. V was clipped by 6 bases and J by 1 base; unmatched bases: 16. This CDR3 contains 19 residues. DNA of the CDR3: TGTGCCAGCAGCCATTACCCCGGGACAGGGGGACTGCATAACTATGGCTACACCTTC. It is translated as CASSHYPGTGGLHNYGYTF.